One and the same sample provided the 20 T cell receptor beta chains below, sequenced in a study of T cell responses to AZD1222 COVID-19 vaccine. Method: immunoSEQ multiplex PCR; TCRdb's copy keeps in-frame clones and lacks some. Here the sample spans about 120,000 clones, 93% being singletons. Sequenced here: peripheral blood, sampled 28 days after the second AZD1222 dose. Source of these receptors: an adult who received the AZD1222 COVID-19 vaccine.

The CDR3 sequence: CASGYRDRDMNTEAFF. The CDR3 nucleotides read TGTGCCAGCGGGTACCGGGACAGGGATATGAACACTGAAGCTTTCTTT. V gene TRBV5-6 combines with J gene TRBJ1-1; 9 bases line up with TRBD1. With 7 bases clipped from V and 0 bases from J, the junction kept 10 bases outside the gene matches. The germline gives CDR1 SGHDT, CDR2 YYEEEE. The CDR3 has 16 amino acids.

The chain is built from TRBV7-8 and TRBJ1-1; D is uncertain. V lost 5 bases and J 11 bases, leaving 15 bases between the germline ends. CDR3 length: 12 amino acids. Germline V gene sequence: CDR1 SGHVS, CDR2 FQNEAQ. The CDR3 region has the DNA TGTGCCAGCAGCGCCCGTTTGGGTAAGGCTTTCTTT. Amino acid sequence: CASSARLGKAFF.

The CDR3 here is CASSQARTGYEQFF. CDR3 DNA sequence: TGCGCCAGCAGCCAGGCTAGAACCGGCTATGAGCAGTTCTTC. V and J are TRBV4-3 and TRBJ2-1; D uncertain. CDR3 size: 14 residues. CDR1 LGHNA and CDR2 YSLEER come from the germline V gene. V lost 3 bases to trimming and J lost 8 bases, with 14 bases between them.

In the case of this clone: At the DNA level, this CDR3 is encoded by other sequences in the same sample as well. The gene calls are TRBV6-5 and TRBJ1-2; 7 positions match TRBD1. CDR1 is MNHEY and CDR2 is SVGAGI in the germline V gene. This CDR3 has 12 residues. After removal of 0 bases from V and 8 bases from J, the junction contained 0 bases not matched to a gene. The DNA for the CDR3 is TGTGCCAGCAGTTACTCAGGGGGCGGCTACACCTTC. Translating gives CASSYSGGGYTF.

The sample holds one count of this clone. The chain carries TRBV19 and TRBJ1-3, with a possible D match to TRBD1 (5 bases). The CDR3 loop spans 14 amino acids. The V gene lost 8 bases and the J gene lost 7 bases, with 18 bases spanning the gap. The germline V gene encodes CDR1 LNHDA and CDR2 SQIVND (reference sequence). The CDR3 DNA reads as TGTGCCAGTCGGGACGTTGGACGGGGGAACACCATATATTTT. Its translation is CASRDVGRGNTIYF.

V is TRBV11-2 and J is TRBJ2-7; D is possibly TRBD1 (6 bases). Per germline, CDR1 SGHAT and CDR2 FQNNGV. V dropped 5 bases and J dropped 4 bases, with 15 bases sitting between them. This CDR3 contains 14 residues. CDR3 in DNA: TGTGCCAGCAGCAGAATTGGGGGCGGGTACGAGCAGTACTTC. It yields the protein CASSRIGGGYEQYF.

This clone appeared a single time. This rearrangement joins TRBV20-1 to TRBJ1-2; 9 bases line up with TRBD1. The CDR3 loop spans 13 amino acids. Germline CDR1 DFQATT, CDR2 SNEGSKA (reference sequence). J was trimmed by 6 bases and V by 6 bases; bases with no gene match: 8. CDR3 DNA: TGCAGTGCCAGTAAACAGGGGGCCGATGGCTACACCTTC. Protein: CSASKQGADGYTF.

This chain joins TRBV29-1 and TRBJ1-4; D uncertain. CDR1 SQVTM and CDR2 ANQGSEA come from the germline V gene. The CDR3 runs to 12 residues. Trimming pared 4 bases from V and 1 base from J, leaving 4 bases between. The CDR3 region is CSVAVTNEKLFF. The CDR3 DNA sequence: TGCAGCGTTGCAGTAACTAATGAAAAACTGTTTTTT.

Here the CDR3 DNA reads TGTGCCAGCAAAAGGGACGGACCTTCAGATACGCAGTATTTT. This encodes CASKRDGPSDTQYF. The chain uses TRBV7-9 and TRBJ2-3; D might be TRBD1 or TRBD2, each matching 5 bases. The CDR3 totals 14 residues. Germline loops: CDR1 SEHNR, CDR2 FQNEAQ (reference sequence). V was shortened by 7 bases and J by 4 bases, with 15 bases between the two germline ends.

V is TRBV19 and J is TRBJ2-1; D might be TRBD1 (5 bases). Germline CDR1 LNHDA, CDR2 SQIVND (reference sequence). The V and J ends lost 6 bases and 8 bases respectively, with 14 bases between them. CDR3 length equals 13 residues. CDR3: CASRGRVSDEQFF. DNA for the CDR3: TGTGCCAGTAGAGGCAGGGTGAGCGATGAGCAGTTCTTC.

The V gene is TRBV11-2, the J gene TRBJ1-3; perhaps TRBD1 as D (5 bases). V was shortened by 5 bases and J by 0 bases, with 11 bases between the two germline ends. This CDR3 is built from 15 residues. The germline V gene has CDR1 SGHAT and CDR2 FQNNGV. CDR3 nucleotides: TGTGCCAGCAGCAGACAGATCCCCTCTGGAAACACCATATATTTT. As protein: CASSRQIPSGNTIYF.

The J gene is TRBJ2-5, the V gene TRBV6-5; no clear D. Trimming removed 4 bases from V and 5 bases from J, with 8 bases in between. Germline V gives CDR1 MNHEY, CDR2 SVGAGI. This CDR3 region has 12 residues. The CDR3 loop is CASSSGWETQYF. CDR3 sequence (DNA): TGTGCCAGCAGTTCCGGGTGGGAGACCCAGTACTTC.

The chain links TRBV7-5 to TRBJ2-5. TRBV7-5 is a listed pseudogene. The CDR3 consists of 19 residues. This chain's CDR3 is CVRSFCWSFFPRGRETQYF. CDR3 DNA: TGTGTCAGAAGCTTCTGTTGGAGCTTCTTCCCAAGAGGACGGGAGACCCAGTACTTC.

V is TRBV21-1 and J is TRBJ2-3; TRBD2 was called by the table and not checked on the DNA. TRBV21-1 is deemed a pseudogene. This CDR3 is 18 amino acids long. The CDR3 loop is CASSKGRMTRTGTDTQYF. The CDR3 nucleotides are TGTGCCAGCAGCAAAGGCCGAATGACTAGAACGGGCACAGATACGCAGTATTTT.

The rearrangement uses TRBV5-6 and TRBJ1-1; TRBD1 aligns across 7 bases. Per germline, CDR1 SGHDT and CDR2 YYEEEE. The CDR3 has 14 amino acids. V lost 4 bases, J lost 7 bases, and 10 bases stayed unmatched. The CDR3 sequence: CASSPLGGKDEAFF. DNA of the CDR3: TGTGCCAGCAGCCCGTTAGGGGGCAAGGATGAAGCTTTCTTT. Variable domain in full (rest from reference TRBV5-6 and TRBJ1-1): DAGVTQSPTHLIKTRGQQVTLRCSPKSGHDTVSWYQQALGQGPQFIFQYYEEEERQRGNFPDRFSGHQFPNYSSELNVNALLLGDSALYLCASSPLGGKDEAFFGQGTRLTVV.

The chain joins TRBV10-1 to TRBJ2-3; D is unresolved. V was pared by 10 bases and J by 2 bases, with 13 bases between. Germline lookup yields CDR1 WNHNN and CDR2 SYGVQD (reference sequence). The CDR3 consists of 13 residues. CDR3: CATSRGLTDTQYF. The DNA of the CDR3 is TGCGCCACCTCCCGCGGCCTCACAGATACGCAGTATTTT.

The genes are TRBV21-1 and TRBJ1-2. TRBV21-1 constitutes a pseudogene. CDR3 length: 17 amino acids. The CDR3 protein is CASSNVNWVPSYGGYTF. CDR3 coding DNA: TGTGCCAGCAGCAACGTGAACTGGGTCCCTAGTTACGGTGGCTACACCTTC.

The chain links TRBV18 to TRBJ1-1; possible D gene TRBD1, 6 bases. V was trimmed by 7 bases and J by 1 base, leaving 10 bases between them. CDR3 length equals 13 residues. CDR1 KGHSH and CDR2 LQKENI come from the germline V gene. The CDR3 nucleotides are TGTGCCAGCTGGAGACAGGAGAACACTGAAGCTTTCTTT. It is translated as CASWRQENTEAFF.

The J gene is TRBJ2-5, the V gene TRBV5-1; 8 positions agree with TRBD1. Germline-derived CDR1 and CDR2 are SGHRS and YFSETQ. The CDR3 is 14 residues long. Trimming cost V 0 bases and J 2 bases; bases outside gene matches: 0. The CDR3 DNA sequence: TGCGCCAGCAGCTTGGGGACAGGGCAAGAGACCCAGTACTTC. It codes for CASSLGTGQETQYF.

This clone has only one observation. The rearrangement joins TRBV9 to TRBJ1-5; D remains ambiguous. The length of the CDR3 is 15 residues. With 2 bases removed from V and 0 bases from J, the gap between germline ends came to 9 bases. Per the germline V gene, CDR1 is SGDLS and CDR2 is YYNGEE. The chain's CDR3 is CASSVDGYSNQPQHF. CDR3 DNA sequence: TGTGCCAGCAGCGTCGATGGGTATAGCAATCAGCCCCAGCATTTT. The entire variable domain, with the rest obtained from reference TRBV9 and TRBJ1-5, is as follows: DSGVTQTPKHLITATGQRVTLRCSPRSGDLSVYWYQQSLDQGLQFLIQYYNGEERAKGNILERFSAQQFPDLHSELNLSSLELGDSALYFCASSVDGYSNQPQHFGDGTRLSIL.